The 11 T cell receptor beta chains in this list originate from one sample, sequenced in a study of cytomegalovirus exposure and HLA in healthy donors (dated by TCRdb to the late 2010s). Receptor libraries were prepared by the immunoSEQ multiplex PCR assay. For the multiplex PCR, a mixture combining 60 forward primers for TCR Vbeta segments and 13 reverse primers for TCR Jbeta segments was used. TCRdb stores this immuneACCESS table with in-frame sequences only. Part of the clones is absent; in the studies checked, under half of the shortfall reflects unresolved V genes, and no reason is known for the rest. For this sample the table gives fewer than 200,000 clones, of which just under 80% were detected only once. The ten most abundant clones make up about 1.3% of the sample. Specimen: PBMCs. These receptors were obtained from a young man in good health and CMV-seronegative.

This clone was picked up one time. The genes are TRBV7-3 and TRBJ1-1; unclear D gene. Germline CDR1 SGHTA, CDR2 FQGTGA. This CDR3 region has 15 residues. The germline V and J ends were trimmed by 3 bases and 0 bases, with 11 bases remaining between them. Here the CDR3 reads CASSFGQRVNTEAFF. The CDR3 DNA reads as TGTGCCAGCAGCTTTGGCCAGCGTGTGAACACTGAAGCTTTCTTT. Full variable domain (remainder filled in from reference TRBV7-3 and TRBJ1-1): GAGVSQTPSNKVTEKGKYVELRCDPISGHTALYWYRQSLGQGPEFLIYFQGTGAADDSGLPNDRFFAVRPEGSVSTLKIQRTERGDSAVYLCASSFGQRVNTEAFFGQGTRLTVV.

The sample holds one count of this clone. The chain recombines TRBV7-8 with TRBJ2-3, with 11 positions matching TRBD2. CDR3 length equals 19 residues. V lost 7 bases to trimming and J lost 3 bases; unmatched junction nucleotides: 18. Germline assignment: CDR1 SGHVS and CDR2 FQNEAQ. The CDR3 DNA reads TGTGCCAGCACCCGAGGTCTAGCGGGGGGCCTCGGGGGTACAGATACGCAGTATTTT. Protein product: CASTRGLAGGLGGTDTQYF.

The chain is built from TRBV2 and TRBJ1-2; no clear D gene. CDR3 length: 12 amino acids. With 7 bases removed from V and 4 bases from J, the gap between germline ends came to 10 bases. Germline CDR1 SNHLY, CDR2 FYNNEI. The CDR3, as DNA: TGTGCCAGCAACGGTAGCCCCTATGGCTACACCTTC. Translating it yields CASNGSPYGYTF.

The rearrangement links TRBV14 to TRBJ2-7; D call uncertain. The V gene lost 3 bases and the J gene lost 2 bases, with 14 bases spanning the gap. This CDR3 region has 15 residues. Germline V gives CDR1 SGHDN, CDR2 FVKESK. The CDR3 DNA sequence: TGTGCCAGCAGCCAGAGAGGCGGCCCTGCCTACGAGCAGTACTTC. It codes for CASSQRGGPAYEQYF.

In DNA, the CDR3 is TGTGCCAGCAGCCCTCCGGGACAGGGTCCACACGAGCAGTACTTC. This translates into CASSPPGQGPHEQYF. This sequence joins TRBV14 and TRBJ2-7; 9 positions agree with TRBD1. Germline CDR1 is SGHDN and CDR2 is FVKESK. This CDR3 is 15 amino acids long. Trimming cost V 4 bases and J 5 bases; bases outside gene matches: 9.

CDR3 DNA: TGTGCCGGCCGACTAGCGGGAGGTAACACAGATACGCAGTATTTT. Amino acids: CAGRLAGGNTDTQYF. This chain links TRBV5-4 with TRBJ2-3; 13 bases are shared with TRBD2. The CDR3 runs 15 residues. Losses at the gene ends were 10 bases for V and 2 bases for J; bases not matched to a gene: 7. Germline V gives CDR1 SGHNT, CDR2 YYREEE (reference sequence). The full variable domain, with the rest looked up from reference TRBV5-4 and TRBJ2-3, is ETGVTQSPTHLIKTRGQQVTLRCSSQSGHNTVSWYQQALGQGPQFIFQYYREEENGRGNFPPRFSGLQFPNYSSELNVNALELDDSALYLCAGRLAGGNTDTQYFGPGTRLTVL.

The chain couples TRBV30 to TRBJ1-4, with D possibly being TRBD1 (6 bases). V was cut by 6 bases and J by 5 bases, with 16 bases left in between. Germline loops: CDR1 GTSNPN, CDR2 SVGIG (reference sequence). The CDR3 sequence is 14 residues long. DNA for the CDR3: TGTGCCTGCAACTCGGACAGATTAAATGAAAAACTGTTTTTT. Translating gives CACNSDRLNEKLFF.

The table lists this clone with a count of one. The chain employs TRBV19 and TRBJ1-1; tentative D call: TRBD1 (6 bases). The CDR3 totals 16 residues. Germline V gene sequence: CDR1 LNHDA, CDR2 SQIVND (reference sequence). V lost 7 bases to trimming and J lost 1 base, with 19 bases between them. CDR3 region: CASTVDRQGKNTEAFF. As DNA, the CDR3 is TGTGCCAGTACCGTAGACAGGCAGGGAAAGAACACTGAAGCTTTCTTT.

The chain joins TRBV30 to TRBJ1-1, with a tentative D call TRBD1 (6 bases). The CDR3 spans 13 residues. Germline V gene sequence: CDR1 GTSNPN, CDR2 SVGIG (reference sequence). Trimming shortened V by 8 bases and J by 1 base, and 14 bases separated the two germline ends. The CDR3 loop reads CAQRTASNTEAFF. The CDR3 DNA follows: TGTGCCCAGAGGACAGCTTCGAACACTGAAGCTTTCTTT. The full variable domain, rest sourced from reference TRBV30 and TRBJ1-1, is SQTIHQWPATLVQPVGSPLSLECTVEGTSNPNLYWYRQAAGRGLQLLFYSVGIGQISSEVPQNLSASRPQDRQFILSSKKLLLSDSGFYLCAQRTASNTEAFFGQGTRLTVV.

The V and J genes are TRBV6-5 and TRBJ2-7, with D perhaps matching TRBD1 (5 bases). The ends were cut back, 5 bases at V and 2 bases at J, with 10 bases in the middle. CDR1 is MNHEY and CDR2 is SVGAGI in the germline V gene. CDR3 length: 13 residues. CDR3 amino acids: CASSVDRTYEQYF. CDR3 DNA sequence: TGTGCCAGCAGTGTTGACAGAACCTACGAGCAGTACTTC.

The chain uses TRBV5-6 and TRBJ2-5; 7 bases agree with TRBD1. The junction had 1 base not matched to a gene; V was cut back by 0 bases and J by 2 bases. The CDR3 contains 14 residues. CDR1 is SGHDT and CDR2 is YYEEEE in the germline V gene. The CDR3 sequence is CASSLGTGQETQYF. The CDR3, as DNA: TGTGCCAGCAGCTTGGGGACAGGTCAAGAGACCCAGTACTTC.